These T cell receptor beta chains were read from a single sample in a study of T cell responses to AZD1222 COVID-19 vaccine. The repertoire was sequenced with immunoSEQ multiplex PCR; TCRdb's copy has only in-frame clones and lacks some. The top ten clones hold 4% to 5.5% of a sample with under 200,000 clones, 88% of them seen once. The source material was peripheral blood, sampled 28 days after the second AZD1222 dose. Source of these receptors: an adult who received the AZD1222 COVID-19 vaccine. Each CDR3 is given with its conserved first and last residue. A D gene is named only where the DNA matches it firmly. Clone size appears in some rows only: once, few, many, or a class for an expanded clone.

>15|TRBV9|.|.|TRBJ1-2
TGTGCCAGCAGCGAAAGGGACGGATCGGTCTATGGCTACACCTTC
CASSERDGSVYGYTF
>17|TRBV2|.|.|TRBJ2-5
TGTGCCAGCAGTGAAGACAGGGGAGGGTCCACGGGGAAGACCCAGTACTTC
CASSEDRGGSTGKTQYF
>15|TRBV4-2|.|.|TRBJ2-3
TGTGCCAGCAGCCAAGATGAGGCCCGGCCGGATACGCAGTATTTT
CASSQDEARPDTQYF
>14|TRBV7-9|.|.|TRBJ1-1
TGTGCCAGCACCCCGGGGGGGCGCGACACTGAAGCTTTCTTT
CASTPGGRDTEAFF
>13|TRBV9|.|.|TRBJ1-6
TGTGCCAGCGGAGCGGCGGGGTTGCCACCCCTCCACTTT
CASGAAGLPPLHF
>19|TRBV7-3|TRBD2|.|TRBJ2-7
TGTGCCAGCAGCTTAACGTCCAGCGGGGACGAAACCTCACCTTACGAGCAGTACTTC
CASSLTSSGDETSPYEQYF
>15|TRBV30|.|.|TRBJ2-6
TGTGCCTGGGTGGGGTCATGGGCTGGGGCCAACGTCCTGACTTTC
CAWVGSWAGANVLTF
>16|TRBV6-5|.|.|TRBJ2-1
TGTGCCAGCAGTTACTCGATTTTGGACCTCGGCAATGAGCAGTTCTTC
CASSYSILDLGNEQFF
>16|TRBV5-6|.|.|TRBJ2-2
TGTGCCAGCAGCCACCCGGGCTCTAGGTCCACCGGGGAGCTGTTTTTT
CASSHPGSRSTGELFF
>16|TRBV4-3|.|.|TRBJ1-6
TGCGCCAGCAGCCAAGAGGAAGGAGCCCCGAATTCACCCCTCCACTTT
CASSQEEGAPNSPLHF
>14|TRBV28|.|.|TRBJ2-7
TGTGCCAGCAGCCCAAGCGATACGTTGGGGGAGCAGTACTTC
CASSPSDTLGEQYF
>15|TRBV19|.|once|TRBJ2-7
TGTGCCAGTAGTATAAGCGCGGCAGGGGTTTACGAGCAGTACTTC
CASSISAAGVYEQYF
>13|TRBV6-5|TRBD1|many|TRBJ1-2
TGTGCCAGCAGCCCGGGACAGGCGGATGGCTACACCTTC
CASSPGQADGYTF
>13|TRBV11-1|.|.|TRBJ1-1
TGTGCCAGCAGCTTAAACAGGGAGACTGAAGCTTTCTTT
CASSLNRETEAFF
>17|TRBV5-1|TRBD2|.|TRBJ2-1
TGCGCCAGCAGCTTGGACCCATCTAGCGGGGGGGCTTCTAGAGAGTTCTTC
CASSLDPSSGGASREFF
>17|TRBV6-1|TRBD1|.|TRBJ1-1
TGTGCCAGCAGTGCCCTAACCCGACAGGGGGCGATAGGTGAAGCTTTCTTT
CASSALTRQGAIGEAFF
>16|TRBV27|.|.|TRBJ1-1
TGTGCCAGCAGTTTATCCCAGGGAGGAGGCAGCACTGAAGCTTTCTTT
CASSLSQGGGSTEAFF
>14|TRBV27|TRBD1|.|TRBJ1-2
TGTGCCAGCAGTTTAAACTGGGACAGCTATGGCTACACCTTC
CASSLNWDSYGYTF
>14|TRBV6-5|.|once|TRBJ1-6
TGTGCCAGCACAAATCGGGGCCAAAATTCACCCCTCCACTTT
CASTNRGQNSPLHF
>14|TRBV15|.|.|TRBJ1-2
TGTGCCACCAGCAGAGACTTAGGACGCTCTAGCTACACCTTC
CATSRDLGRSSYTF
>13|TRBV2|.|.|TRBJ2-1
TGTGCCAGCAGTCCCCTCCGGGGAGGTGAGCAGTTCTTC
CASSPLRGGEQFF
>15|TRBV15|TRBD2|.|TRBJ2-3
TGTGCCACCAGCGCAAGACTAGCGGGCACAGATACGCAGTATTTT
CATSARLAGTDTQYF
>15|TRBV10-3|.|.|TRBJ1-4
TGTGCCATCCAGGAGCCGGGACTAGGGCCTGAAAAACTGTTTTTT
CAIQEPGLGPEKLFF
>12|TRBV19|.|.|TRBJ1-2
TGTGCCAGTAAAGGGGAAGGCCCCGGCTACACCTTC
CASKGEGPGYTF
>15|TRBV7-2|TRBD1|.|TRBJ2-7
TGTGCCAGCAGCCCCAACAGGGGCCTACCTTACGAGCAGTACTTC
CASSPNRGLPYEQYF
>13|TRBV30|TRBD1|.|TRBJ1-1
TGTGCCTGGACCTATACAGGGGGAATTAAAGCTTTCTTT
CAWTYTGGIKAFF
>13|TRBV20-1|.|once|TRBJ2-7
TGCAGTGCTAGTAACCGGGGCTCCTACGAGCAGTACTTC
CSASNRGSYEQYF